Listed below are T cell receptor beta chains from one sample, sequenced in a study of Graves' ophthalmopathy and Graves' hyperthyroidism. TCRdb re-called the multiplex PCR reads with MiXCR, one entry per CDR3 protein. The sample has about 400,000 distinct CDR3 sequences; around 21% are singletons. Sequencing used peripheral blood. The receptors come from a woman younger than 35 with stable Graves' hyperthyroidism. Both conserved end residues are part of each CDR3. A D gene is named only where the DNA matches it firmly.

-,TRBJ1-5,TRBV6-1,CASSPGSYSNQPQHF
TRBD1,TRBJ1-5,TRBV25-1,CASSVPGQGSPLSSNQPQHF
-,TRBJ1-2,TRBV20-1,CSAKGAYNYGYTF
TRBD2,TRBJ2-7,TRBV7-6,CASSSGLAASSYEQYF
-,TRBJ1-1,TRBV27,CASSLRNRVANTEAFF
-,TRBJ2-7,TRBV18,CASSLGRGRHEQYF
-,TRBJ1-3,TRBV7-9,CASSLVSGNTIYF
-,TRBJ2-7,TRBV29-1,CCVEDLGSYEQYF
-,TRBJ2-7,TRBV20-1,CSASPRPHEQYF
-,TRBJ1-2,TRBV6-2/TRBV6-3,CASSYLPPVAVSPNYGYTF
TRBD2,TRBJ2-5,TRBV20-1,CSAPPAGDGETQYF